Listed here is a single T cell receptor beta chain. As processed by the authors: The assay estimated nucleated cells by amplifying reference gene primers. Clones were sequenced by immunoSEQ multiplex PCR, and TCRdb holds only the in-frame ones, with some missing. V and J calls and clone size follow that table, whereas D and trimming were derived from the DNA. The sample lists over 85,000 clones, more than 75% occurring once. This specimen belongs to a study of blood T cell repertoires in COVID-19. Study-wide background: The samples span acute and convalescent COVID-19 from the United States, Italy and Spain. Sources were T cells, B-cell-depleted T cells, or PBMCs; the material itself was cDNA or gDNA.

The length of the CDR3 is 16 residues. V lost 6 bases, J lost 8 bases, and 14 bases stayed unmatched. Germline-derived CDR1 and CDR2 are MNHEY and SVGEGT. Sequencing was carried out using peripheral blood. The genes are TRBV6-2 or TRBV6-3 and TRBJ2-1, with 9 positions matching TRBD2. The receptor was derived from a woman in her fifties or sixties with acute or convalescent COVID-19. CDR3 amino acids: CASSLGLAGRVDEQFF. Written as DNA, the CDR3 is TGTGCCAGCAGCCTAGGGCTAGCGGGAAGGGTAGATGAGCAGTTCTTC.